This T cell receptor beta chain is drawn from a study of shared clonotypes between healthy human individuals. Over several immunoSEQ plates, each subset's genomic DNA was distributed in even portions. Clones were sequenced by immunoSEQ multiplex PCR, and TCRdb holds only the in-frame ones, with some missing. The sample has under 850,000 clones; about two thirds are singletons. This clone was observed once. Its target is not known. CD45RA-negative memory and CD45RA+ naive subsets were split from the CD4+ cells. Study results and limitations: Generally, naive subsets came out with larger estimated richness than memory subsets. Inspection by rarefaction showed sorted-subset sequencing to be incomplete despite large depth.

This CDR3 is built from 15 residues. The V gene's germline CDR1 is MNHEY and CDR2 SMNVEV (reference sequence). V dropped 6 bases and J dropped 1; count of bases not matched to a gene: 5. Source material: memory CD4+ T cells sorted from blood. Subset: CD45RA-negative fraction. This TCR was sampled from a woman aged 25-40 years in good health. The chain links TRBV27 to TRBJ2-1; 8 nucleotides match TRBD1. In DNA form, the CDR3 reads TGTGCCAGCAGATCCACAGGGGGGTCCTACAATGAGCAGTTCTTC. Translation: CASRSTGGSYNEQFF.